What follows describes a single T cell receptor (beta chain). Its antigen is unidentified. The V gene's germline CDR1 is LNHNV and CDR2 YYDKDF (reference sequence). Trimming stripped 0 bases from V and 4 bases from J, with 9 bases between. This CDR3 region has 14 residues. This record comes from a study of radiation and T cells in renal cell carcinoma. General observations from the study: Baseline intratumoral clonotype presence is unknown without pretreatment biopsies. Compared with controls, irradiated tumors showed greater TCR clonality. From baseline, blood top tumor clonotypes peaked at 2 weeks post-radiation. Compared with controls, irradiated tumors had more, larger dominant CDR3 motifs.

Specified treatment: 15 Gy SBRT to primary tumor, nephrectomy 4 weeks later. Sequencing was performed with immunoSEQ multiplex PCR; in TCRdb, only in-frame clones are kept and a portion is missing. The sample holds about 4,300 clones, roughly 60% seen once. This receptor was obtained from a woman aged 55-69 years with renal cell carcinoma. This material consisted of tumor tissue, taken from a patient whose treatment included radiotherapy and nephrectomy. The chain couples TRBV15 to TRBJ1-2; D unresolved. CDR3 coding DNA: TGTGCCACCAGCAGAGATAGGCAGATCTATGGCTACACCTTC. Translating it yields CATSRDRQIYGYTF.